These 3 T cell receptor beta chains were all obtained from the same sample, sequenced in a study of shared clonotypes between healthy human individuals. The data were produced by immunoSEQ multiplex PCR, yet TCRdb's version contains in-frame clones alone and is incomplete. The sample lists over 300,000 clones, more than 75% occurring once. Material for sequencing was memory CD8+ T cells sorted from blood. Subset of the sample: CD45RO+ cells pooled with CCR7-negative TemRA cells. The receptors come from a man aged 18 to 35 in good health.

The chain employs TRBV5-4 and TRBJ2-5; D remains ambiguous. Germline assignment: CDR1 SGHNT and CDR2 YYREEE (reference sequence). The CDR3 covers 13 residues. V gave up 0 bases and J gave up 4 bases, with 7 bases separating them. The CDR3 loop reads CASSLEPSETQYF. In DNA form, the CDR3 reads TGTGCCAGCAGCTTGGAACCGTCAGAGACCCAGTACTTC. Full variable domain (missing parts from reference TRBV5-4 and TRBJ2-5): ETGVTQSPTHLIKTRGQQVTLRCSSQSGHNTVSWYQQALGQGPQFIFQYYREEENGRGNFPPRFSGLQFPNYSSELNVNALELDDSALYLCASSLEPSETQYFGPGTRLLVL.

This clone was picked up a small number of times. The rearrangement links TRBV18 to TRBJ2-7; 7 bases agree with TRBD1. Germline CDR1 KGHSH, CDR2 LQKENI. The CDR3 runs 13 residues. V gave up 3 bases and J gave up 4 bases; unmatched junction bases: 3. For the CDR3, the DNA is TGTGCCAGCTCACCCTACAGGGGATACGAGCAGTACTTC. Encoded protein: CASSPYRGYEQYF.

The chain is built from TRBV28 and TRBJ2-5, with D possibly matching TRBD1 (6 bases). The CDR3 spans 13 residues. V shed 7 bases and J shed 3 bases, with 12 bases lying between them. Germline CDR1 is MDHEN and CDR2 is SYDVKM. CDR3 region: CASTRTAKETQYF. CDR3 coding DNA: TGTGCCAGCACCCGGACAGCCAAAGAGACCCAGTACTTC.